The present T cell receptor (beta chain) was sequenced within a study of CD8+CD57+ T cells in acquired aplastic anemia. Genomic DNA served as template for TCR beta VDJ and CDR3 profiling. Via MiXCR, TCRdb re-called the reads, giving one row per CDR3 protein. The sample includes 150,000 to 200,000 distinct CDR3 sequences, around 63% seen only once; the top ten take approximately 46%. General study findings and limits: Patients had roughly 29 CD8+ CDR3 sequences in common with controls (the shared set).

On this clonotype: No antigen is known for it.

Those patients picked for sequencing had displayed CD8+CD57+ cell expansion on flow cytometry. A severe acquired aplastic anemia diagnosis applied to all patients. The ends lost 5 bases at V and 4 bases at J; junction bases unmatched: 9. The CDR3 sequence is 14 residues long. Germline CDR1 DFQATT, CDR2 SNEGSKA (reference sequence). The chain couples TRBV20-1 to TRBJ2-7; 9 bases are shared with TRBD1. Sequenced sample: sorted CD4+, CD8+, or CD8+CD57+ T cells (not recorded which) from PBMCs. The receptor comes from a human donor with aplastic anemia. DNA for the CDR3: TGCAGTGCTGCTACCGGGACAGGGAGATACGAGCAGTACTTC. The encoded protein is CSAATGTGRYEQYF.